These T cell receptor beta chains were read from a single sample in a study of blood T cell repertoires in COVID-19. Data came from immunoSEQ multiplex PCR; TCRdb stores just in-frame clones and leaves some out. The data contain about 260,000 clones, about 85% of them singletons. The sequenced sample was peripheral blood. These receptors originate from a human donor in a cohort sampled during active COVID-19. The CDR3 runs from the conserved cysteine through the conserved F or W. The D gene is left open where the match is weak. Clone size is not always given. Where it is, it says once, few, many or a class for expanded clones.

d_gene: NA
abundance: NA
v_gene: TRBV25-1
j_gene: TRBJ1-3
CDR3nt: TGTGCCAGCGGAGTAGGAAGCTCTGGAAACACCATATATTTT
CDR3aa: CASGVGSSGNTIYF

d_gene: NA
abundance: few
v_gene: TRBV19
j_gene: TRBJ1-1
CDR3nt: TGTGCCAGTAGTATAGGGTTCGGTACTGAAGCTTTCTTT
CDR3aa: CASSIGFGTEAFF

d_gene: NA
abundance: NA
v_gene: TRBV25-1
j_gene: TRBJ1-2
CDR3nt: TGTGCCAGCAGTGAAGAACAGACAGGCCGCGTGGGTCACGGCTACACCTTC
CDR3aa: CASSEEQTGRVGHGYTF

d_gene: NA
abundance: few
v_gene: TRBV21-1
j_gene: TRBJ2-7
CDR3nt: TGTGCCAGCAGCAAAACCCAGAGGAACTACGAGCAGTACTTC
CDR3aa: CASSKTQRNYEQYF

d_gene: NA
abundance: NA
v_gene: TRBV19
j_gene: TRBJ2-4
CDR3nt: TGTGCCACGCGGCAGGGCCAAAACATTCAGTACTTC
CDR3aa: CATRQGQNIQYF

d_gene: TRBD1
abundance: NA
v_gene: TRBV18
j_gene: TRBJ2-5
CDR3nt: TGTGCCAGCTCACGGGGACAGCAAGAGACCCAGTACTTC
CDR3aa: CASSRGQQETQYF

d_gene: NA
abundance: NA
v_gene: TRBV18
j_gene: TRBJ1-3
CDR3nt: TGTGCCAGCTCACCGGCGGAGTGGATCACCATATATTTT
CDR3aa: CASSPAEWITIYF

d_gene: NA
abundance: NA
v_gene: TRBV6-5
j_gene: TRBJ2-1
CDR3nt: TGTGCCGGACAGAGCTTTAATGAGCAGTTCTTC
CDR3aa: CAGQSFNEQFF

d_gene: NA
abundance: NA
v_gene: TRBV4-3
j_gene: TRBJ2-2
CDR3nt: TGCGCCAGCAGCCAAGAGCAGGCCTCGAACACCGGGGAGCTGTTTTTT
CDR3aa: CASSQEQASNTGELFF

d_gene: NA
abundance: NA
v_gene: TRBV28
j_gene: TRBJ1-2
CDR3nt: TGTGCCAGCAGTCCCGGGGGCTATGGCTACACCTTC
CDR3aa: CASSPGGYGYTF